The 22 T cell receptor beta chains below all came from one sample that was sequenced in a study of blood T cells in healthy people across ages. Combining a sample-barcoded 5' primer with a J-beta primer mix, a second PCR ran for roughly 7 to 12 cycles. TCRdb called the 5' RACE reads again in MiXCR, with one record for every CDR3 protein. Here the sample spans approximately 680,000 distinct CDR3 sequences, about 30% being singletons. The sequencing input was blood. All receptors come from a woman older than 75 in good health.

With regard to this clonotype: It may be a read error: a sequence one base away is much more abundant. The chain employs TRBV27 and TRBJ2-6, with D perhaps matching TRBD1 (5 bases). CDR1 is MNHEY and CDR2 is SMNVEV in the germline V gene (reference sequence). This CDR3 has 16 amino acids. Trimming pared 0 bases from V and 4 bases from J, leaving 10 bases between. The CDR3 bases are TGTGCCAGCAGTTTATCCCCAGGGCGCGGGGCCAACGTCCTGACTTTC. Translated: CASSLSPGRGANVLTF.

A word on this clonotype: A read error may account for a junction end that differs from germline. The chain combines TRBV5-6 with TRBJ2-5, with D uncertain. The germline V gene encodes CDR1 SGHDT and CDR2 YYEEEE. The CDR3 extends over 11 amino acids. The CDR3 sequence: CASSKKETQCF. DNA for the CDR3: TGTGCCAGCAGCAAGAAAGAGACCCAGTGCTTT.

This clonotype was observed a handful of times. In nucleotides, the CDR3 is TGTGCCAGCAGCCGGGTGAGGGGGGGCAGGGATACGCAGTATTTT. Its translation: CASSRVRGGRDTQYF. This chain uses TRBV7-2 with TRBJ2-3; D is possibly TRBD2 (7 bases). The CDR3 runs 15 residues. V lost 5 bases to trimming and J lost 6 bases, with 18 bases between them. CDR1 SGHTA and CDR2 FQGNSA come from the germline V gene.

This clonotype was detected many times. V is TRBV28 and J is TRBJ2-7; unclear D gene. Per the germline V gene, CDR1 is MDHEN and CDR2 is SYDVKM. Trimming removed 4 bases from V and 7 bases from J, with 5 bases in between. The CDR3 is 10 amino acids. This chain's CDR3 is CASSSREQYF. The CDR3 DNA reads TGTGCCAGCAGTTCCCGGGAGCAGTACTTC. Full variable domain (remainder filled in from reference TRBV28 and TRBJ2-7): DVKVTQSSRYLVKRTGEKVFLECVQDMDHENMFWYRQDPGLGLRLIYFSYDVKMKEKGDIPEGYSVSREKKERFSLILESASTNQTSMYLCASSSREQYFGPGTRLTVT.

The V and J genes are TRBV12-3 or TRBV12-4 and TRBJ2-1, with D possibly being TRBD2 (5 bases). The J call may not be correct, given that the DNA end is closer to TRBJ2-7. The CDR3 is made up of 13 amino acids. The CDR3 region is CASTKTRTNEQYF. Written as DNA, the CDR3 is TGTGCCAGCACTAAAACTAGAACCAATGAGCAGTACTTC.

On this clonotype itself: A much larger clone sits a single nucleotide away, making a read error possible. No conserved phenylalanine or tryptophan ends this CDR3, so it is likely a read error. This chain connects TRBV7-2 to TRBJ1-1; D perhaps matches TRBD1 (5 bases). The CDR3 is 14 residues long. CDR1 and CDR2 from the germline V gene are SGHTA and FQGNSA. Trimming shortened V by 5 bases and J by 4 bases, and 14 bases separated the two germline ends. The CDR3 sequence is CASSLRYRGTEAFC. In DNA, the CDR3 is TGTGCCAGCAGCCTTCGATATAGGGGCACTGAAGCTTTCTGT.

The rearrangement uses TRBV29-1 and TRBJ2-7; no clear D gene. This CDR3 comprises 12 residues. CDR1 is SQVTM, CDR2 ANQGSEA, per germline. Trimming removed 4 bases from V and 3 bases from J, with 10 bases in between. The CDR3 nucleotides read TGCAGCGTTGTCAGGCAGGACTACGAGCAGTACTTC. It translates to CSVVRQDYEQYF.

About this clonotype itself: One end of the junction is discordant with germline, which a read error may explain. The chain carries TRBV10-3 and TRBJ1-1, with D perhaps TRBD1 (5 bases). The V gene's germline CDR1 is ENHRY and CDR2 SYGVKD. This CDR3 region has 16 residues. The CDR3 region is CAFSESPGTGNTEAFF. The CDR3 DNA sequence: TGTGCCTTCAGTGAGTCCCCCGGGACGGGGAACACTGAAGCTTTCTTT.

Remarks on this clonotype: Being one base from a much bigger clone, this may be a read error. The chain has TRBV12-3 or TRBV12-4 and TRBJ2-7; D uncertain. The DNA end favors TRBJ2-5, so the J call may be wrong. The CDR3 spans 12 residues. DNA for the CDR3: TGTGCCAGCGGGGTATTCCGAGAGACCCAGTACTTC. Amino acids: CASGVFRETQYF.

The sample holds many counts of this clonotype. V usage is TRBV7-2 and J usage is TRBJ2-7; 7 bases are shared with TRBD1. V trimming: 5 bases; J trimming: 2 bases; junction bases outside the gene matches: 12. The CDR3 is 16 amino acids. Germline lookup yields CDR1 SGHTA and CDR2 FQGNSA. Here the CDR3 reads CASSILSGQSTYEQYF. As DNA, the CDR3 is TGTGCCAGCAGCATTCTTTCGGGACAGTCAACCTACGAGCAGTACTTC.

At least ten counts were recorded for this clonotype. This chain uses TRBV12-3 or TRBV12-4 with TRBJ1-2; 9 nucleotides match TRBD1. V lost 3 bases to trimming and J lost 9 bases; unmatched junction nucleotides: 11. This CDR3 comprises 15 residues. CDR3 residues: CASSLGQGSSMSYTF. The DNA of the CDR3 is TGTGCCAGCAGTTTGGGACAGGGCAGTTCTATGAGCTACACCTTC.

In this sample, this clonotype turned up a few times. The chain carries TRBV5-6 and TRBJ1-5; 9 bases align to TRBD1. The germline gives CDR1 SGHDT, CDR2 YYEEEE. This CDR3 contains 14 residues. V lost 4 bases to trimming and J lost 9 bases; unmatched junction nucleotides: 8. The CDR3: CASSVTGQGRPQHF. The CDR3, as DNA: TGTGCCAGCAGCGTGACGGGACAGGGTAGGCCCCAGCATTTT.

The rearrangement links TRBV29-1 to TRBJ2-6; no firm D call. Per the germline V gene, CDR1 is SQVTM and CDR2 is ANQGSEA. V dropped 1 base and J dropped 2 bases, with 6 bases sitting between them. CDR3 length: 14 residues. CDR3 amino acids: CSVEGGTGANVLTF. The CDR3 DNA reads as TGCAGCGTTGAAGGAGGAACTGGGGCCAACGTCCTGACTTTC.

This clonotype was observed at least ten times. This chain uses TRBV7-2 with TRBJ2-3; 14 bases match TRBD2. The CDR3 extends over 18 amino acids. Germline V gene sequence: CDR1 SGHTA, CDR2 FQGNSA. V gave up 5 bases and J gave up 0 bases; unmatched junction bases: 7. This CDR3 is CASSPRTSGGRSTDTQYF. The CDR3 nucleotides are TGTGCCAGCAGCCCCAGGACTAGCGGGGGGCGGAGCACAGATACGCAGTATTTT.

This clonotype was recorded at least ten times. Relative to the germline gene, one junction end is altered; a read error may explain this. J is TRBJ2-7 and V is TRBV13; D could derive from TRBD1 or TRBD2 (6 bases each). The CDR3 runs to 12 residues. Germline V lookup: CDR1 PRHDT, CDR2 FYEKMQ (reference sequence). CDR3 DNA: TGTGCCAGCAGCTTAAAGGGGGGTCCCTTCAACTTC. Translation gives CASSLKGGPFNF.

This clonotype was counted only a few times. This rearrangement joins TRBV6-1 to TRBJ2-5; 8 bases fit TRBD2. J gave up 1 base and V 2 bases, and 6 bases lay outside the gene matches. In germline, CDR1 is MNHNS, CDR2 SASEGT. The CDR3 is 16 residues long. The CDR3 loop is CASSERSGGIQETQYF. Written as DNA, the CDR3 is TGTGCCAGCAGTGAAAGGAGCGGGGGTATCCAAGAGACCCAGTACTTC.

The genes are TRBV2 and TRBJ1-2; D unclear. Germline CDR1 reads SNHLY; CDR2 reads FYNNEI. Trimming pared 6 bases from V and 4 bases from J, leaving 12 bases between. This CDR3 region has 13 residues. CDR3 DNA: TGTGCCAGCAGATCGGGCCCGGGCTATGGCTACACCTTC. It translates to CASRSGPGYGYTF.

This sequence joins TRBV6-5 and TRBJ1-5; D gene uncertain. The CDR3 runs to 14 residues. The germline V gene has CDR1 MNHEY and CDR2 SVGAGI. V was clipped by 4 bases and J by 6 bases, with 13 bases between them. CDR3 nucleotides: TGTGCCAGCAGTTCCTTGGGTTCGGTTCAGCCCCAGCATTTT. This encodes CASSSLGSVQPQHF.

This clonotype was seen a few times. This clone may be a read error of a much larger clone one base away. The chain combines TRBV20-1 with TRBJ2-6; D could derive from TRBD1 or TRBD2 (5 bases each). This CDR3 spans 14 amino acids. Germline CDR1 and CDR2: DFQATT and SNEGSKA (reference sequence). In DNA, the CDR3 is TGCAGTGCTTGGGTGGACTCTGGGGCCAACGTCCGGACTTTC. Translating it yields CSAWVDSGANVRTF.

This clonotype has more than one count but fewer than ten. Since a much larger clone is just one base distant, this may be a read error. The V and J genes are TRBV12-3 or TRBV12-4 and TRBJ2-3; D gene ambiguous. The CDR3 spans 16 residues. The V gene lost 6 bases and the J gene lost 6 bases, with 22 bases spanning the gap. The CDR3 DNA is TGTGCCAGCAGAGATGGCCTACTAAGCCAGTGGGATACGCAGTATTTT. It is translated as CASRDGLLSQWDTQYF.

V is TRBV27 and J is TRBJ1-1; tentative D call: TRBD1 (6 bases). Trimming cost V 5 bases and J 6 bases, with 13 bases left between them. Per the germline V gene, CDR1 is MNHEY and CDR2 is SMNVEV (reference sequence). The CDR3 spans 13 residues. The CDR3 reads CASSPTGTPEAFF. The CDR3, as DNA: TGTGCCAGCAGTCCCACAGGGACCCCTGAAGCTTTCTTT.

The chain combines TRBV7-2 with TRBJ2-3; 7 nucleotides agree with TRBD1. Trimming cost V 4 bases and J 5 bases; bases outside gene matches: 9. Germline V gene lookup returns CDR1 SGHTA and CDR2 FQGNSA. This CDR3 has 15 amino acids. DNA of the CDR3: TGTGCCAGCAGCTCAGGGACAGCCTGGGGAGATACGCAGTATTTT. Its protein product is CASSSGTAWGDTQYF.